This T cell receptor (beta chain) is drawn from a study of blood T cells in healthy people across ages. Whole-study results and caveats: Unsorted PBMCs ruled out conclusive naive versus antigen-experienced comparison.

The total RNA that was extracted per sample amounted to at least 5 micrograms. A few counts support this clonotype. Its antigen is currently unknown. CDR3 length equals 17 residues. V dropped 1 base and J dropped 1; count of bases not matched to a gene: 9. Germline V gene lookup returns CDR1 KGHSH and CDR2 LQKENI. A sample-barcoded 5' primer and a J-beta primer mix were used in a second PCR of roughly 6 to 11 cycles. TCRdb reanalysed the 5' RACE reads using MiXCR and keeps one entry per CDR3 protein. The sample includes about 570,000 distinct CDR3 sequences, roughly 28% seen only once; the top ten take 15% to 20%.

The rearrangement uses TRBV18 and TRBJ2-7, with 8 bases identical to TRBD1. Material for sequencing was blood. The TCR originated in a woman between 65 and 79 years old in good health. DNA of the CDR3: TGTGCCAGCTCACCACAGAGGACAGGGAGGATTTCCTACGAGCAGTACTTC. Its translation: CASSPQRTGRISYEQYF.